This TCR beta chain was sequenced for a study of post-analysis software for immune sequencing data. This clonotype has a handful of counts. The antigen is undetermined. The CDR3 is 11 residues long. V gave up 6 bases and J gave up 4 bases, with 9 bases separating them. Germline V gene data show CDR1 as SQVTM and CDR2 as ANQGSEA. Findings and caveats of the study: In multiple sclerosis, normalized Chao1 diversity was significantly below that of controls. Roughly five TRBV segments appeared more often in patients than in controls, and TRBV5-6, TRBV5-1 and TRBV20-1 were among these.

Prepared TCR beta cDNA libraries contained unique molecular identifiers. Each CDR3 protein is one row after TCRdb ran MiXCR on the PCR reads. The sample gives approximately 730,000 distinct CDR3 sequences, around 45% of which show up once; 4% to 5% is in the top ten. Material for sequencing was blood. V usage is TRBV29-1 and J usage is TRBJ1-2, with D maybe TRBD1 (5 bases). The clonotype comes from a girl aged 10 to 17 with multiple sclerosis. This CDR3 is CSVEDTYGYTF. In DNA, the CDR3 is TGCAGCGTCGAGGACACCTATGGCTACACCTTC.